The 25 T cell receptor beta chains below were found in one sample sequenced in a study of naive and memory T cell subsets. TCR cDNA received a 3' ligated oligonucleotide that carried a UMI. Amplification of ligated cDNA took four PCR rounds with SP2 and nested alpha and beta constant primers. TCRdb ran MiXCR on the UMI-ligation and nested PCR reads and lists one entry per CDR3 protein. Seen here are 25,000 to 30,000 distinct CDR3 sequences, roughly 5.2% observed once, and the top ten hold roughly 7.1%. The source material was blood. The receptors were gathered from an adult in good health.

This chain connects TRBV20-1 to TRBJ2-3, with TRBD2 matching 8 bases. Germline V gene data show CDR1 as DFQATT and CDR2 as SNEGSKA (reference sequence). The CDR3 has 16 amino acids. Trimming cost V 0 bases and J 2 bases; bases outside gene matches: 7. CDR3 in amino acids: CSARDRTSSHTDTQYF. The CDR3 region has the DNA TGCAGTGCTAGAGACCGGACTAGCAGCCACACAGATACGCAGTATTTT.

The sample holds many counts of this clonotype. This chain joins TRBV7-3 and TRBJ2-1; D possibly corresponds to TRBD2 (7 bases). Germline V CDR1 and CDR2: SGHTA, FQGTGA. The CDR3 is 20 residues long. V gave up 1 base and J gave up 0 bases, with 22 bases separating them. The CDR3 DNA reads TGTGCCAGCAGCTTAATGGTTGGCGGGGGCTCTCCTTACTCCTACAATGAGCAGTTCTTC. Its translation: CASSLMVGGGSPYSYNEQFF.

The gene calls are TRBV20-1 and TRBJ2-7; 8 bases agree with TRBD2. Trimming took 4 bases from V and 5 from J; bases not matched to a gene: 10. Germline V gene lookup returns CDR1 DFQATT and CDR2 SNEGSKA (reference sequence). The CDR3 sequence is 14 residues long. The CDR3: CSATPPRGGHEQYF. The CDR3, as DNA: TGCAGTGCTACACCCCCCCGGGGGGGCCACGAGCAGTACTTC.

The V call is TRBV7-2, the J call TRBJ2-5; 14 nucleotides line up with TRBD2. Germline-derived CDR1 and CDR2 are SGHTA and FQGNSA. Losses at the gene ends were 4 bases for V and 7 bases for J; bases not matched to a gene: 14. The CDR3 sequence is 18 residues long. CDR3 sequence reads: CASSSGTSGRLDLGTQYF. CDR3 bases: TGTGCCAGCAGCTCAGGGACTAGCGGGAGATTGGATTTGGGGACCCAGTACTTC.

Worth noting for this clonotype: A much larger clone lies a single base off, so this may be a read error. The V gene is TRBV29-1, the J gene TRBJ1-2, with D possibly TRBD1 on 6 matching bases. The CDR3 runs to 15 residues. In germline, CDR1 is SQVTM, CDR2 ANQGSEA. CDR3 loop: CSVVSPDSSNYGDTF. In DNA form, the CDR3 reads TGCAGCGTTGTCTCCCCGGACAGCTCCAACTATGGCGACACCTTC.

This clonotype was counted at least ten times. This chain connects TRBV20-1 to TRBJ2-7; 9 bases are a match to TRBD1. J gave up 5 bases and V 6 bases, and 8 bases lay outside the gene matches. CDR3 length: 13 amino acids. Germline CDR1 is DFQATT and CDR2 is SNEGSKA (reference sequence). The CDR3 nucleotides are TGCAGTGCCACCGGGACAGGGCACAACGAGCAGTACTTC. Its protein is CSATGTGHNEQYF.

In the case of this clonotype: Being one base from a much bigger clone, this may be a read error. The chain couples TRBV7-2 to TRBJ2-1; D might be TRBD1 (7 bases). Germline V CDR1 and CDR2: SGHTA, FQGNSA. Trimming pared 5 bases from V and 3 bases from J, leaving 23 bases between. This CDR3 contains 18 residues. CDR3 protein: CASSGWRGPSRDYNEQFF. CDR3 nucleotides: TGTGCCAGCAGCGGATGGAGGGGGCCTAGCAGGGACTACAATGAGCAGTTCTTC.

The table lists this clonotype with many counts. The rearrangement joins TRBV6-2 or TRBV6-3 to TRBJ2-3; no definite D call. Germline V gene sequence: CDR1 MNHEY, CDR2 SVGEGT. Trimming stripped 0 bases from V and 4 bases from J, with 14 bases between. CDR3 length: 16 residues. Here the CDR3 DNA reads TGTGCCAGCAGTTACTCGATGCGCCTGGTTCCAGATACGCAGTATTTT. It is translated as CASSYSMRLVPDTQYF.

This clonotype was found many times. The chain has TRBV10-3 and TRBJ1-1; D is possibly TRBD1 (5 bases). The V end lost 2 bases, the J end lost 4 bases, and 11 bases lay between the germline ends. The CDR3 is made up of 14 amino acids. The V gene's germline CDR1 is ENHRY and CDR2 SYGVKD. The CDR3 DNA reads as TGTGCCATCAGTGAGGCCCAGGGCTTCACTGAAGCTTTCTTT. Translated, it gives CAISEAQGFTEAFF.

This clonotype has a handful of counts. The genes are TRBV19 and TRBJ1-2, with D hard to call. The CDR3 is made up of 13 amino acids. Germline V gene data show CDR1 as LNHDA and CDR2 as SQIVND (reference sequence). Trimming pared 5 bases from V and 3 bases from J, leaving 10 bases between. CDR3 sequence: CASSPTAYYGYTF. The CDR3 DNA reads TGTGCCAGTAGTCCAACAGCTTACTATGGCTACACCTTC.

This clonotype has only a few counts. The rearrangement joins TRBV30 to TRBJ1-5; D gene ambiguous. V lost 6 bases and J 0 bases, leaving 6 bases between the germline ends. Germline CDR1 and CDR2: GTSNPN and SVGIG (reference sequence). There are 12 residues in the CDR3. The CDR3 coding sequence is TGTGCCTGTGGGTATAGCAATCAGCCCCAGCATTTT. Translation: CACGYSNQPQHF.

As to this clonotype: One end of the junction does not line up with germline, which may come from a read error. V usage is TRBV19 and J usage is TRBJ2-7; 8 bases match TRBD2. The germline V gene encodes CDR1 LNHDA and CDR2 SQIVND (reference sequence). This CDR3 has 14 amino acids. In DNA form, the CDR3 reads TGTGCCAGTAGTGGAGGCCCATGTGAGCGGGAGAGGGACTTC. This codes for CASSGGPCERERDF. Full variable domain (missing parts from reference TRBV19 and TRBJ2-7): DGGITQSPKYLFRKEGQNVTLSCEQNLNHDAMYWYRQDPGQGLRLIYYSQIVNDFQKGDIAEGYSVSREKKESFPLTVTSAQKNPTAFYLCASSGGPCERERDFGPGTRLTVT.

Ten or more counts support this clonotype. The chain uses TRBV29-1 and TRBJ1-5; the D is unclear. This CDR3 is 13 amino acids long. The germline V gene encodes CDR1 SQVTM and CDR2 ANQGSEA. V lost 1 base and J lost 0, with 4 bases in between. The CDR3 reads CSVEVNSNQPQHF. The CDR3 nucleotides are TGCAGCGTTGAAGTCAATAGCAATCAGCCCCAGCATTTT.

At least ten counts were recorded for this clonotype. The chain joins TRBV9 to TRBJ2-1, with 12 nucleotides matching TRBD2. Germline V gene data show CDR1 as SGDLS and CDR2 as YYNGEE. With V trimmed by 3 bases and J by 4 bases, 2 bases remained unmatched. This CDR3 comprises 15 residues. CDR3 DNA sequence: TGTGCCAGCAGCGGACTAGCGGGAGTTTACAATGAGCAGTTCTTC. The encoded protein is CASSGLAGVYNEQFF.

A few counts support this clonotype. The V call is TRBV9, the J call TRBJ1-1, with D unresolved. CDR1 is SGDLS and CDR2 is YYNGEE in the germline V gene. V shed 4 bases and J shed 0 bases, with 7 bases lying between them. The CDR3 has 13 residues. DNA of the CDR3: TGTGCCAGCAGCCGAACAGTGAACACTGAAGCTTTCTTT. Amino acids: CASSRTVNTEAFF.

This clonotype was observed many times. The chain has TRBV6-2 or TRBV6-3 and TRBJ2-1; 9 bases match TRBD2. Per germline, CDR1 MNHEY and CDR2 SVGEGT. V lost 5 bases, J lost 6 bases, and 20 bases stayed unmatched. The CDR3 covers 19 residues. The CDR3 protein is CASSPHVVQIAGDPNEQFF. CDR3 bases: TGTGCCAGCAGTCCCCATGTGGTGCAAATAGCGGGAGACCCCAATGAGCAGTTCTTC.

The table lists this clonotype with many counts. This chain connects TRBV25-1 to TRBJ2-1, with 8 bases matching TRBD1. The J segment lost 10 bases and the V segment lost 2 bases, leaving 13 bases of the junction unmatched. Germline values: CDR1 MGHDK, CDR2 SYGVNS. This CDR3 comprises 16 residues. CDR3 residues: CASSERGSGGAGEQFF. CDR3 DNA sequence: TGTGCCAGCAGTGAAAGGGGGTCAGGGGGCGCGGGGGAGCAGTTCTTC.

This clonotype was counted a few times. Since a much larger clone is just one base distant, this may be a read error. V usage is TRBV20-1 and J usage is TRBJ2-3; 9 positions match TRBD1. CDR1 and CDR2 from the germline V gene are DFQATT and SNEGSKA (reference sequence). The CDR3 consists of 16 residues. The V gene end was trimmed by 3 bases and the J gene end by 3 bases; junction bases not matched to a gene: 10. The CDR3 here is CSASRLGQGSTDTQYF. CDR3 coding DNA: TGCAGTGCTAGCAGGCTAGGACAGGGGAGTACAGATACGCAGTATTTT.

This clonotype was counted many times. The chain couples TRBV20-1 to TRBJ2-1; TRBD2 is a possible D gene (5 bases). The CDR3 has 14 residues. Germline assignment: CDR1 DFQATT and CDR2 SNEGSKA (reference sequence). Trimming removed 3 bases at V and 3 bases at J, with 12 bases between. CDR3 residues: CSASSRADYNEQFF. The CDR3 nucleotides are TGCAGTGCTAGTTCGCGGGCGGACTACAATGAGCAGTTCTTC.

This clonotype showed up many times. The chain has TRBV28 and TRBJ2-5, with D possibly TRBD1 on 5 matching bases. The CDR3 consists of 13 residues. CDR1 is MDHEN and CDR2 is SYDVKM in the germline V gene. Trimming removed 7 bases at V and 0 bases at J, with 9 bases between. Here the CDR3 reads CASMTAYQETQYF. The CDR3, as DNA: TGTGCCAGCATGACAGCGTACCAAGAGACCCAGTACTTC.

This clonotype has just a few counts. The CDR3 DNA reads TGTGCCTGGAGTGTGGTACATGAGCAGTTCTTC. Its protein product is CAWSVVHEQFF. The V gene is TRBV30, the J gene TRBJ2-1, with D unresolved. In germline, CDR1 is GTSNPN, CDR2 SVGIG (reference sequence). There are 11 residues in the CDR3. V gave up 0 bases and J gave up 8 bases, with 5 bases separating them. Drawing the rest from reference TRBV30 and TRBJ2-1, the complete variable domain is SQTIHQWPATLVQPVGSPLSLECTVEGTSNPNLYWYRQAAGRGLQLLFYSVGIGQISSEVPQNLSASRPQDRQFILSSKKLLLSDSGFYLCAWSVVHEQFFGPGTRLTVL.

Ten or more counts support this clonotype. The chain joins TRBV20-1 to TRBJ2-7; TRBD2 is a possible D gene (5 bases). Trimming took 1 base from V and 6 from J, leaving 13 bases between them. Per the germline V gene, CDR1 is DFQATT and CDR2 is SNEGSKA (reference sequence). The CDR3 has 13 amino acids. The CDR3 loop is CSARVQHRGEQYF. The CDR3, as DNA: TGCAGTGCTAGAGTTCAACATCGGGGCGAGCAGTACTTC.

This clonotype was detected only a few times. The chain couples TRBV29-1 to TRBJ2-7, with 9 bases fitting TRBD1. There are 16 residues in the CDR3. Germline V gene sequence: CDR1 SQVTM, CDR2 ANQGSEA. V was pared by 6 bases and J by 4 bases, with 16 bases of the junction left unmatched. CDR3 DNA sequence: TGCAGCGTGACCCGAGCTGGGACAGGGAGAGGATACGAGCAGTACTTC. It encodes CSVTRAGTGRGYEQYF.

This rearrangement joins TRBV5-4 to TRBJ2-7; D is perhaps TRBD1 (6 bases). V was trimmed by 4 bases and J by 6 bases, leaving 20 bases between them. The CDR3 is made up of 15 amino acids. Per germline, CDR1 SGHNT and CDR2 YYREEE (reference sequence). The CDR3 DNA sequence: TGTGCCAGCAGCAGAGATAGTGGGGGCACTCTCGAGCAGTACTTC. This sequence encodes CASSRDSGGTLEQYF.

The sample holds a few counts of this clonotype. The junction departs from germline at one end; a sequencing error may be responsible. The chain uses TRBV28 and TRBJ1-5; 10 bases align to TRBD1. From germline, CDR1 is MDHEN and CDR2 SYDVKM. The CDR3 sequence is 13 residues long. In nucleotides, the CDR3 is TGCGCCGTGGGACAGGGGAGGGCTCAGCCCCAGCATTTT. This translates into CAVGQGRAQPQHF.